This TCR beta chain was found in a study of blood T cell repertoires in COVID-19. Turning to the study itself: Acute and convalescent COVID-19 specimens originated in the United States, Italy and Spain.

Sequenced by immunoSEQ multiplex PCR; TCRdb stores in-frame clones only, minus some. This sample yields 120,000 to 150,000 clones, of which about 83% are seen a single time; roughly 1.5% belongs to the top ten. Germline CDR1 and CDR2: SGHTA and FQGNSA. CDR3 length: 16 amino acids. Trimming cost V 1 base and J 4 bases, with 16 bases left between them. The sequencing sample was made of peripheral blood. V and J are TRBV7-2 and TRBJ2-5, with D maybe TRBD1 (5 bases). The sequence was obtained from a human donor in a cohort sampled during active COVID-19. The CDR3 protein is CASSLGSARGRETQYF. The CDR3 DNA reads as TGTGCCAGCAGCTTAGGATCGGCTAGGGGAAGAGAGACCCAGTACTTC.